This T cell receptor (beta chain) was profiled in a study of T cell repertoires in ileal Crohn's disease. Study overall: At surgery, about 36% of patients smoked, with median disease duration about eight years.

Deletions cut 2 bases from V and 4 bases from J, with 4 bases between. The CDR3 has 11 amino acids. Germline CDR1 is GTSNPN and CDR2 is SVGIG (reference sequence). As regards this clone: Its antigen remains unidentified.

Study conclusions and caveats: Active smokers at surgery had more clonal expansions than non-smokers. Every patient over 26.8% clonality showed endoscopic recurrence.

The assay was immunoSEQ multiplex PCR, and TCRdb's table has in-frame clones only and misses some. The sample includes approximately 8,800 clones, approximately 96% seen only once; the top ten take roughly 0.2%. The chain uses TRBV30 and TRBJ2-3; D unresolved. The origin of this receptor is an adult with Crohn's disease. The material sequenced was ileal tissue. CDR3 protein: CAWSNSDTQYF. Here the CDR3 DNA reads TGTGCCTGGAGTAACTCAGATACGCAGTATTTT.